These 30 T cell receptor beta chains originate from one sample sequenced in a study of T-cell reconstitution after alpha-beta-depleted transplantation in children. Preparation of the TCRbeta library was carried out with unique molecular identifiers. From the PCR reads, TCRdb called clonotypes with MiXCR, one entry per CDR3 protein. The sample lists about 250,000 distinct CDR3 sequences, 20% to 30% seen once, with under 5.5% in the top ten. The sample in question was PBMCs, mostly from graft donor cells, obtained 360 days after TCRalphabeta/CD19-depleted stem cell transplant. Receptor source: a female patient under 10 years old who had a stem cell transplant for congenital amegakaryocytic thrombocytopenia, so the T cells may come from the graft donor.

In this sample, this clonotype turned up a few times. The genes are TRBV6-2 or TRBV6-3 and TRBJ2-7; no firm D call. Trimming took 0 bases from V and 0 from J, leaving 9 bases between them. The germline gives CDR1 MNHEY, CDR2 SVGEGT. The CDR3 spans 15 residues. CDR3 bases: TGTGCCAGCAGTTACTCTCGAACTGCCTCCTACGAGCAGTACTTC. Translating gives CASSYSRTASYEQYF.

This chain joins TRBV11-2 and TRBJ2-5; D is possibly TRBD2 (5 bases). With 3 bases removed from V and 5 bases from J, the gap between germline ends came to 13 bases. Germline lookup yields CDR1 SGHAT and CDR2 FQNNGV. This CDR3 has 14 residues. The DNA for the CDR3 is TGTGCCAGCAGCTTTCGGGCTCGCGGGGAGACCCAGTACTTC. Translation gives CASSFRARGETQYF.

This chain connects TRBV12-3 or TRBV12-4 to TRBJ1-2; tentative D call: TRBD1 (5 bases). The CDR3 is made up of 13 amino acids. The V gene lost 5 bases and the J gene lost 3 bases, with 10 bases spanning the gap. The DNA for the CDR3 is TGTGCCAGCAGTCTAGAGGGGCACTATGGCTACACCTTC. Translating it yields CASSLEGHYGYTF.

This clonotype was picked up a small number of times. This chain connects TRBV10-3 to TRBJ1-2, with 8 nucleotides matching TRBD1. In germline, CDR1 is ENHRY, CDR2 SYGVKD. This CDR3 region has 11 residues. Written as DNA, the CDR3 is TGTGCGACAGGGGAAAACTATGGCTACACCTTC. Its protein is CATGENYGYTF.

This clonotype was recorded a few times. This rearrangement joins TRBV20-1 to TRBJ1-2; 11 bases match TRBD1. Germline V lookup: CDR1 DFQATT, CDR2 SNEGSKA (reference sequence). The CDR3 loop spans 16 amino acids. V lost 4 bases, J lost 4 bases, and 11 bases stayed unmatched. CDR3 region: CSANRLDRGLGYGYTF. CDR3 DNA: TGCAGTGCTAATCGTTTGGACAGGGGGCTTGGCTATGGCTACACCTTC.

This clonotype showed up many times. The V gene is TRBV12-3 or TRBV12-4, the J gene TRBJ1-1; D unclear. The CDR3 is 12 amino acids. V lost 2 bases and J lost 4, with 5 bases in between. This CDR3 is CASSLWVTEAFF. The CDR3 nucleotides are TGTGCCAGCAGTTTATGGGTCACTGAAGCTTTCTTT.

V and J are TRBV20-1 and TRBJ2-7; D may be TRBD2 (6 bases). Per germline, CDR1 DFQATT and CDR2 SNEGSKA (reference sequence). This CDR3 has 15 residues. The V end was cut by 0 bases, the J end by 0 bases, with 12 bases between. The CDR3 loop reads CSARDGLAVSYEQYF. The DNA for the CDR3 is TGCAGTGCTAGAGATGGGTTAGCGGTCTCCTACGAGCAGTACTTC.

The chain is built from TRBV20-1 and TRBJ2-1, with D unresolved. Germline lookup yields CDR1 DFQATT and CDR2 SNEGSKA (reference sequence). Trimming took off 2 bases at V and 9 bases at J, with 11 bases between the two ends. The CDR3 loop spans 12 amino acids. The CDR3: CSARKLRSEQFF. The CDR3 DNA reads as TGCAGTGCTAGAAAACTGCGGTCTGAGCAGTTCTTC.

The chain uses TRBV20-1 and TRBJ2-1; the D is unclear. The CDR3 is 12 amino acids. The V end was cut by 6 bases, the J end by 8 bases, with 14 bases between. Per the germline V gene, CDR1 is DFQATT and CDR2 is SNEGSKA (reference sequence). This CDR3 reads CSAVEGLDEQFF. In DNA form, the CDR3 reads TGCAGTGCCGTAGAAGGGCTAGATGAGCAGTTCTTC.

This clonotype was observed a few times. The chain links TRBV9 to TRBJ1-2; TRBD1 matches at 7 bases. The CDR3 has 14 amino acids. Per germline, CDR1 SGDLS and CDR2 YYNGEE. V dropped 4 bases and J dropped 4; count of bases not matched to a gene: 7. Written as DNA, the CDR3 is TGTGCCAGCAGCCCAGGGACAGCCGCCTATGGCTACACCTTC. Translated, it gives CASSPGTAAYGYTF.

This clonotype has a count of ten or more. This chain links TRBV28 with TRBJ1-5; weak D call: TRBD1 (5 bases). With 3 bases removed from V and 2 bases from J, the gap between germline ends came to 11 bases. The CDR3 loop spans 15 amino acids. Germline CDR1 reads MDHEN; CDR2 reads SYDVKM. The CDR3 spells CASSFQGFGNQPQHF. The CDR3 DNA reads TGTGCCAGCAGTTTCCAGGGCTTCGGCAATCAGCCCCAGCATTTT.

V usage is TRBV5-1 and J usage is TRBJ2-3; 9 positions match TRBD2. Germline V gives CDR1 SGHRS, CDR2 YFSETQ. J lost 5 bases, V lost 0 bases, and 4 bases had no gene match. The CDR3 has 15 residues. CDR3 sequence reads: CASSLGGGEKDTQYF. DNA of the CDR3: TGCGCCAGCAGCTTGGGCGGGGGGGAGAAAGATACGCAGTATTTT.

V and J are TRBV7-8 and TRBJ2-1, with unresolved D. Between the trimmed V and J ends, which lost 3 bases and 12 bases, there was a span of 15 bases. Germline V lookup: CDR1 SGHVS, CDR2 FQNEAQ. The CDR3 is 13 residues long. CDR3 amino acids: CASSLGWKSSQFF. The CDR3 DNA reads as TGTGCCAGCAGCTTGGGGTGGAAGAGTTCGCAGTTCTTC. The variable domain in full, with the rest retrieved from reference TRBV7-8 and TRBJ2-1, is GAGVSQSPRYKVAKRGQDVALRCDPISGHVSLFWYQQALGQGPEFLTYFQNEAQLDKSGLPSDRFFAERPEGSVSTLKIQRTQQEDSAVYLCASSLGWKSSQFFGPGTRLTVL.

This clonotype was recorded at least ten times. The chain couples TRBV10-3 to TRBJ1-4, with a tentative D call TRBD1 (6 bases). This CDR3 is built from 15 residues. V dropped 6 bases and J dropped 5 bases, with 16 bases sitting between them. Germline-derived CDR1 and CDR2 are ENHRY and SYGVKD. The CDR3 protein is CAIRARDTENEKLFF. In DNA form, the CDR3 reads TGTGCCATCAGGGCCCGGGACACGGAAAATGAAAAACTGTTTTTT.

This clonotype was detected only a few times. This chain connects TRBV18 to TRBJ1-1; D is uncertain. There are 16 residues in the CDR3. Germline V gene data show CDR1 as KGHSH and CDR2 as LQKENI. With 0 bases removed from V and 2 bases from J, the gap between germline ends came to 13 bases. CDR3 nucleotide sequence: TGTGCCAGCTCACCACCGGGAAAGGGAGTAAACACTGAAGCTTTCTTT. Its protein is CASSPPGKGVNTEAFF.

J is TRBJ2-7 and V is TRBV20-1; TRBD2 matches at 7 bases. CDR1 is DFQATT, CDR2 SNEGSKA, per germline (reference sequence). The CDR3 is made up of 14 amino acids. J gave up 4 bases and V 1 base, and 7 bases lay outside the gene matches. The CDR3 DNA is TGCAGTGCTAGAGCGGCGGGAGAGGGTTACGAGCAGTACTTC. Its protein product is CSARAAGEGYEQYF.

This clonotype has just a few counts. The gene calls are TRBV10-3 and TRBJ1-1; D possibly corresponds to TRBD1 (5 bases). This CDR3 is 15 amino acids long. Germline V gives CDR1 ENHRY, CDR2 SYGVKD. V lost 0 bases and J lost 3, with 11 bases in between. CDR3 residues: CAISESEGPDTEAFF. The CDR3 DNA reads TGTGCCATCAGTGAGTCGGAGGGGCCCGACACTGAAGCTTTCTTT.

The rearrangement joins TRBV5-1 to TRBJ2-5; a possible D gene is TRBD2 (6 bases). Germline values: CDR1 SGHRS, CDR2 YFSETQ. This CDR3 is 15 amino acids long. V was cut by 6 bases and J by 0 bases, with 15 bases left in between. Written as DNA, the CDR3 is TGCGCCAGCACGCGAGCTAGCGTCTACCAAGAGACCCAGTACTTC. Protein product: CASTRASVYQETQYF.

The chain recombines TRBV5-1 with TRBJ2-3, with TRBD1 identical over 7 bases. The CDR3 has 16 amino acids. Germline V lookup: CDR1 SGHRS, CDR2 YFSETQ. Trimming took 0 bases from V and 2 from J; bases not matched to a gene: 6. The CDR3 loop reads CASSLVGDRDTDTQYF. Written as DNA, the CDR3 is TGCGCCAGCAGCTTGGTAGGGGACAGAGACACAGATACGCAGTATTTT.

The rearrangement joins TRBV29-1 to TRBJ1-2; D unclear. Deletions cut 2 bases from V and 9 bases from J, with 16 bases between. Germline V lookup: CDR1 SQVTM, CDR2 ANQGSEA. The CDR3 has 13 amino acids. CDR3 coding DNA: TGCAGCGTTGAATTGTCGGTGGGGATTCGCTACACCTTC. This encodes CSVELSVGIRYTF.

In regard to this clonotype: With a much larger clone just one base away, this may be a read error. This chain links TRBV29-1 with TRBJ2-3; the D is unclear. This CDR3 is built from 13 residues. The germline CDR1 and CDR2 sequences are SQVTM and ANQGSEA. V was shortened by 4 bases and J by 1 base, with 9 bases between the two germline ends. The CDR3 protein is CSVAGRCTDTQYF. The CDR3 DNA is TGCAGCGTTGCTGGTCGGTGCACAGATACGCAGTATTTT.

The chain links TRBV25-1 to TRBJ2-1; the D gene is possibly TRBD2 (6 bases). Trimming cost V 6 bases and J 6 bases, with 15 bases left between them. The CDR3 contains 14 residues. The V gene's germline CDR1 is MGHDK and CDR2 SYGVNS. Written as DNA, the CDR3 is TGTGCCAGCAGCCGTCTAGCGAAGGGCAATGAGCAGTTCTTC. Protein product: CASSRLAKGNEQFF.

The sample holds one count of this clonotype. This rearrangement joins TRBV5-6 to TRBJ2-1, with D possibly being TRBD2 (5 bases). Germline assignment: CDR1 SGHDT and CDR2 YYEEEE. The CDR3 extends over 15 amino acids. The V end lost 4 bases, the J end lost 2 bases, and 13 bases lay between the germline ends. The CDR3 sequence: CASSAGVAPYNEQFF. The CDR3 nucleotides read TGTGCCAGCAGCGCCGGGGTCGCCCCCTACAATGAGCAGTTCTTC.

The V and J genes are TRBV6-1 and TRBJ1-6; D is possibly TRBD1 (5 bases). V shed 6 bases and J shed 9 bases, with 15 bases lying between them. This CDR3 comprises 14 residues. CDR1 and CDR2 from the germline V gene are MNHNS and SASEGT. The CDR3 here is CASSREGIASPLHF. The CDR3 coding sequence is TGTGCCAGCAGCAGGGAGGGCATTGCTTCACCCCTCCACTTT.

In this sample, this clonotype turned up a few times. This chain connects TRBV20-1 to TRBJ1-4, with TRBD1 matching over 7 bases. The J segment lost 8 bases and the V segment lost 2 bases, leaving 11 bases of the junction unmatched. The CDR3 totals 15 residues. Looked up from germline, CDR1 is DFQATT and CDR2 is SNEGSKA (reference sequence). The CDR3 region is CSARKGGQVREKLFF. The CDR3 nucleotides are TGCAGTGCTAGAAAGGGAGGACAGGTCCGCGAAAAACTGTTTTTT.

This chain joins TRBV5-6 and TRBJ2-1; tentative D call: TRBD2 (5 bases). This CDR3 contains 16 residues. Germline V gives CDR1 SGHDT, CDR2 YYEEEE. Trimming took 5 bases from V and 3 from J, leaving 18 bases between them. DNA for the CDR3: TGTGCCAGCAGTCAAGGGCCAGCGGTCTTCTACAATGAGCAGTTCTTC. This sequence encodes CASSQGPAVFYNEQFF.

V is TRBV20-1 and J is TRBJ1-1; D not certain. Germline V gene lookup returns CDR1 DFQATT and CDR2 SNEGSKA (reference sequence). CDR3 length: 12 amino acids. Between the trimmed V and J ends, which lost 6 bases and 4 bases, there was a span of 12 bases. CDR3 loop: CSATPRFTEAFF. The DNA for the CDR3 is TGCAGTGCAACGCCCCGGTTCACTGAAGCTTTCTTT.

The chain recombines TRBV12-3 or TRBV12-4 with TRBJ2-4; D may be TRBD1 or TRBD2 (6 bases each). This CDR3 has 15 residues. With 0 bases removed from V and 6 bases from J, the gap between germline ends came to 12 bases. CDR3 loop: CASSLALGGRNIQYF. The CDR3 region has the DNA TGTGCCAGCAGTTTAGCGTTAGGGGGGCGAAACATTCAGTACTTC.

The gene calls are TRBV5-4 and TRBJ2-7, with TRBD2 matching over 8 bases. V shed 1 base and J 7 bases; nucleotides not matched to a gene: 10. Germline CDR1 and CDR2: SGHNT and YYREEE (reference sequence). The CDR3 is 15 residues long. The CDR3 protein is CASSLMTSAKVEQYF. CDR3 DNA sequence: TGTGCCAGCAGCTTGATGACTAGCGCTAAGGTTGAGCAGTACTTC.

In this sample, this clonotype turned up a few times. J is TRBJ2-2 and V is TRBV5-1; 9 nucleotides align to TRBD1. Germline values: CDR1 SGHRS, CDR2 YFSETQ. The CDR3 is 16 residues long. V lost 7 bases to trimming and J lost 5 bases; unmatched junction nucleotides: 12. CDR3 sequence: CASQKGTGRGTGELFF. The DNA of the CDR3 is TGCGCCAGCCAAAAAGGGACAGGGCGTGGGACCGGGGAGCTGTTTTTT.